This is a list of T cell receptor beta chains from one sample in a study of cytomegalovirus exposure and HLA in healthy donors. Sequencing was performed with immunoSEQ multiplex PCR; in TCRdb, only in-frame clones are kept and a portion is missing. The sample holds about 200,000 clones; 70% to 90% are singletons and the top ten take around 0.31%. The sample comprised PBMCs. The receptors were sampled from a woman aged 25 to 39 in good health and CMV-seronegative. Both conserved end residues are part of each CDR3. A D gene is named only where the DNA matches it firmly. Expanded clones get a size class; other rows say once, few or many, or leave the size out.

D,V,J,size,CDR3,DNA
TRBD1,TRBV5-3,TRBJ1-5,.,CARSPGQEGQPQHF,TGTGCCAGAAGCCCGGGACAGGAGGGACAGCCCCAGCATTTT
TRBD2,TRBV19,TRBJ2-7,.,CASSKAGGPGEQYF,TGTGCCAGTAGTAAGGCGGGAGGGCCGGGCGAGCAGTACTTC
.,TRBV9,TRBJ2-3,.,CASSAVRSVDPGDTQYF,TGTGCCAGCAGCGCCGTTCGAAGCGTCGATCCCGGTGATACGCAGTATTTT
.,TRBV7-6,TRBJ2-6,.,CASSGSESGANVLTF,TGTGCCAGCAGCGGCAGCGAGTCTGGGGCCAACGTCCTGACTTTC
.,TRBV13,TRBJ1-2,.,CASSAQSSPLHGYTF,TGTGCCAGCAGCGCCCAATCCAGTCCCTTACATGGCTACACCTTC
.,TRBV15,TRBJ2-3,few,CATSRGSGVTDTQYF,TGTGCCACCAGCAGAGGTAGCGGAGTCACAGATACGCAGTATTTT
TRBD1,TRBV9,TRBJ2-7,.,CASSGSGTGSHEQYF,TGTGCCAGCAGCGGTTCCGGGACAGGGAGCCACGAGCAGTACTTC
.,TRBV4-2,TRBJ2-7,.,CASSQGPRGAGPEQYF,TGTGCCAGCAGCCAAGGCCCGAGGGGAGCGGGTCCCGAGCAGTACTTC
TRBD2,TRBV13,TRBJ2-5,.,CASSLPGGEETQYF,TGTGCCAGCAGCTTACCGGGGGGGGAGGAGACCCAGTACTTC
TRBD1,TRBV28,TRBJ1-1,.,CASSIQGENTEAFF,TGTGCCAGCAGTATACAGGGGGAGAACACTGAAGCTTTCTTT
TRBD1,TRBV29-1,TRBJ1-1,.,CSVRQGLRAFF,TGCAGCGTCAGACAGGGGCTTCGAGCTTTCTTT
.,TRBV28,TRBJ2-7,.,CASSVGGDTDSYEQYF,TGTGCCAGCAGTGTAGGGGGGGACACCGACTCCTACGAGCAGTACTTC
TRBD1,TRBV2,TRBJ2-2,.,CASTSGTGVTGELFF,TGTGCCAGCACCTCCGGGACAGGGGTCACCGGGGAGCTGTTTTTT
TRBD2,TRBV28,TRBJ2-7,.,CASSLSGLAGDYEQYF,TGTGCCAGCAGTTTATCCGGACTAGCGGGAGACTACGAGCAGTACTTC
.,TRBV7-7,TRBJ2-1,.,CASSDDSYNEQFF,TGTGCTAGCAGCGACGACAGTTACAATGAGCAGTTCTTC
TRBD2,TRBV10-2,TRBJ2-7,.,CASSGVYSGTRGYEQYF,TGCGCCAGCAGTGGGGTATACTCCGGGACTAGAGGCTACGAGCAGTACTTC
TRBD2,TRBV30,TRBJ2-5,.,CAWGEGLSGETQYF,TGTGCCTGGGGGGAGGGACTCTCGGGGGAGACCCAGTACTTC
.,TRBV2,TRBJ1-2,few,CASSHSTGNYGYTF,TGTGCCAGCAGTCATTCAACAGGGAACTATGGCTACACCTTC
TRBD2,TRBV7-3,TRBJ2-1,.,CASSFLGGAVNEQFF,TGTGCCAGCAGCTTTCTCGGGGGGGCCGTGAATGAGCAGTTCTTC
TRBD2,TRBV2,TRBJ2-1,.,CASSGASGFSNEQFF,TGTGCCAGCAGTGGGGCTAGCGGGTTCTCCAATGAGCAGTTCTTC
.,TRBV9,TRBJ2-3,.,CASSLAPTDTQYF,TGTGCCAGCTCCCTAGCGCCTACAGATACGCAGTATTTT
TRBD1,TRBV6-1,TRBJ1-1,.,CASSERQGSTEAFF,TGTGCCAGCAGTGAAAGACAGGGGAGCACTGAAGCTTTCTTT
TRBD2,TRBV5-1,TRBJ2-5,.,CASTFSGGETQYF,TGCGCCAGCACCTTTTCCGGGGGGGAGACCCAGTACTTC
.,TRBV30,TRBJ2-5,.,CAWSVGGGGETQYF,TGTGCCTGGAGTGTAGGGGGGGGCGGGGAGACCCAGTACTTC
TRBD2,TRBV28,TRBJ2-1,.,CASSLVGVASGDDEQFF,TGTGCCAGCAGTTTGGTCGGGGTGGCTAGCGGGGATGATGAGCAGTTCTTC
TRBD2,TRBV9,TRBJ2-3,.,CASSVGASGELTDTQYF,TGTGCCAGCAGCGTAGGGGCTAGCGGGGAGCTCACAGATACGCAGTATTTT
TRBD2,TRBV18,TRBJ2-7,.,CASSPRLAGVNETTYEQYF,TGTGCCAGCTCACCACGGCTAGCGGGAGTGAATGAGACTACTTACGAGCAGTACTTC
TRBD2,TRBV25-1,TRBJ2-3,.,CASSGGTSGVISTDTQYF,TGTGCCAGCAGTGGGGGGACTAGCGGGGTGATAAGCACAGATACGCAGTATTTT
.,TRBV5-1,TRBJ1-1,.,CASSTGQLMNTEAFF,TGCGCCAGCAGCACCGGACAGTTAATGAACACTGAAGCTTTCTTT
.,TRBV11-2,TRBJ2-5,.,CASSPTGETQYF,TGTGCCAGCAGCCCCACCGGGGAGACCCAGTACTTC
TRBD1,TRBV5-4,TRBJ2-5,.,CASSTRQGMGETQYF,TGTGCCAGCAGCACCAGACAGGGGATGGGAGAGACCCAGTACTTC
.,TRBV6-1,TRBJ1-2,.,CASTTTRMGGYTF,TGTGCCAGCACCACGACAAGGATGGGCGGCTACACCTTC
.,TRBV28,TRBJ1-1,.,CASRTVTTEAFF,TGTGCCAGCAGAACAGTAACCACTGAAGCTTTCTTT
TRBD1,TRBV10-3,TRBJ2-7,.,CAISESKYGQGKHEQYF,TGTGCCATCAGTGAGTCGAAATACGGACAGGGGAAGCACGAGCAGTACTTC
.,TRBV27,TRBJ2-2,.,CASSFGVTGELFF,TGTGCCAGCAGTTTCGGGGTGACCGGGGAGCTGTTTTTT
.,TRBV28,TRBJ2-7,few,CASSLGGEPYEQYF,TGTGCCAGCAGTTTAGGCGGGGAACCCTACGAGCAGTACTTC
TRBD2,TRBV15,TRBJ2-5,.,CATSRDIWREGLLQETQYF,TGTGCCACCAGCAGGGACATCTGGCGGGAGGGCCTACTACAAGAGACCCAGTACTTC
.,TRBV7-3,TRBJ2-5,.,CASSPTGLQETQYF,TGTGCCAGCAGCCCTACAGGGTTACAAGAGACCCAGTACTTC
TRBD2,TRBV2,TRBJ2-3,.,CASSARLAGVGDTDTQYF,TGTGCCAGCAGTGCAAGACTAGCGGGAGTGGGAGACACAGATACGCAGTATTTT
.,TRBV5-1,TRBJ1-2,.,CASRPSIGGGYTF,TGCGCCAGCCGCCCCTCTATAGGGGGTGGCTACACCTTC
TRBD1,TRBV25-1,TRBJ1-2,once,CASSEGGQGFIYGYTF,TGTGCCAGCAGTGAGGGGGGACAGGGGTTTATCTATGGCTACACCTTC